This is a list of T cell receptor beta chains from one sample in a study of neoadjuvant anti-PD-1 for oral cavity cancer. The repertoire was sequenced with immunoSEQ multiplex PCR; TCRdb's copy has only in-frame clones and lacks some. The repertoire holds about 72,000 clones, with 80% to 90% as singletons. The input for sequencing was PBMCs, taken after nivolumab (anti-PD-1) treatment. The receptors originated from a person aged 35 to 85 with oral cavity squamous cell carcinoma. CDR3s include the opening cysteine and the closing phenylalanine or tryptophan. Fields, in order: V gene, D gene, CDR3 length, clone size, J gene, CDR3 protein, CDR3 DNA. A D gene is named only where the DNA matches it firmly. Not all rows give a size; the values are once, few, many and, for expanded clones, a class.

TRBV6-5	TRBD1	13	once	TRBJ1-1	CASRPGTVTEAFF	TGTGCCAGCAGACCCGGGACAGTTACTGAAGCTTTCTTT
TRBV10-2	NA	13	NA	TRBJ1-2	CAGSRALEEGYTF	TGCGCCGGCTCGCGGGCCTTGGAAGAAGGCTACACCTTC
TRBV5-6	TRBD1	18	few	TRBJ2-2	CASSQFPGQGGNTGELFF	TGTGCCAGCAGCCAGTTCCCGGGACAGGGGGGGAACACCGGGGAGCTGTTTTTT
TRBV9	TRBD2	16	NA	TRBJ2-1	CASSVGAGESYNEQFF	TGTGCCAGCAGCGTAGGCGCGGGAGAATCCTACAATGAGCAGTTCTTC
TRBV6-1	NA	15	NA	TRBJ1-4	CASSEGGGPNEKLFF	TGTGCCAGCAGTGAAGGGGGGGGACCCAATGAAAAACTGTTTTTT
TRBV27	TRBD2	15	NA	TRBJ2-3	CASSLEGRGRDTQYF	TGTGCCAGCAGTTTAGAAGGGAGGGGTCGAGATACGCAGTATTTT
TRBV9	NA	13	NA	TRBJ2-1	CASSVERANEQFF	TGTGCCAGCAGCGTAGAGCGAGCAAACGAGCAGTTCTTC
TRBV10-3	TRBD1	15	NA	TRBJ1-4	CAISESGQGREKLFF	TGTGCCATCAGTGAGTCGGGACAGGGAAGAGAAAAACTGTTTTTT
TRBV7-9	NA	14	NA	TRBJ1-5	CASSLGFGNQPQHF	TGTGCCAGCAGCTTAGGCTTCGGCAATCAGCCCCAGCATTTT
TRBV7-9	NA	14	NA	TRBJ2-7	CASSPRDWTYEQYF	TGTGCCAGCAGCCCCAGGGACTGGACCTACGAGCAGTACTTC
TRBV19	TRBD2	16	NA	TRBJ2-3	CASKRVASGYTDTQYF	TGTGCCAGTAAGCGGGTTGCTAGCGGGTACACAGATACGCAGTATTTT
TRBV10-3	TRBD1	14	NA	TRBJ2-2	CAISLQGDTGELFF	TGTGCCATCAGCTTACAGGGGGACACCGGGGAGCTGTTTTTT
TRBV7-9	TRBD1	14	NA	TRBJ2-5	CASSLSQGQETQYF	TGTGCCAGCAGCTTGTCACAGGGGCAGGAGACCCAGTACTTC
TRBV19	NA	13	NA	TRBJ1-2	CASSTGDYYGYTF	TGTGCCAGTAGTACAGGTGATTACTATGGCTACACCTTC
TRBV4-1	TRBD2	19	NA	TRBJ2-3	CASSQDRLAGRGSTDTQYF	TGCGCCAGCAGCCAAGACCGGCTAGCGGGGAGGGGTAGCACAGATACGCAGTATTTT
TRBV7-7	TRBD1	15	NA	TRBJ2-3	CASSLSTGDTDTQYF	TGTGCTAGCAGCTTAAGCACAGGGGACACAGATACGCAGTATTTT
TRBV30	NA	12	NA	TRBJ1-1	CAWRFGGTEAFF	TGTGCCTGGAGGTTCGGGGGCACTGAAGCTTTCTTT
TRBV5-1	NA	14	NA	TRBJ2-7	CASSLESRLYEQYF	TGCGCCAGCAGCTTGGAGTCACGGCTTTACGAGCAGTACTTC
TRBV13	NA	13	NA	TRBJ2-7	CASSFFWGTEQYF	TGTGCCAGCAGCTTTTTTTGGGGGACCGAGCAGTACTTC
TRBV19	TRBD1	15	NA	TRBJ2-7	CASSAPGQGTYEQYF	TGTGCCAGTAGTGCCCCGGGACAGGGAACCTACGAGCAGTACTTC
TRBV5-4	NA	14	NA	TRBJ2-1	CASSLSGTWNEQFF	TGTGCCAGCAGCTTAAGCGGTACGTGGAATGAGCAGTTCTTC
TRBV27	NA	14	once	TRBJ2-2	CASRRQANTGELFF	TGTGCCAGCAGGCGACAGGCGAACACCGGGGAGCTGTTTTTT
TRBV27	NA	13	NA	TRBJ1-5	CASSLGWGIPQHF	TGTGCCAGCAGTTTGGGGTGGGGTATTCCCCAGCATTTT
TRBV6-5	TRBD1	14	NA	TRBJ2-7	CASRPGQGLGEQYF	TGTGCCAGCAGACCGGGACAGGGATTGGGAGAGCAGTACTTC
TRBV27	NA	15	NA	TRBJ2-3	CASSLLGIGTDTQYF	TGTGCCAGCAGTTTGTTGGGGATAGGCACAGATACGCAGTATTTT
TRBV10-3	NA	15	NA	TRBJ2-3	CAISENEPSFDTQYF	TGTGCCATCAGTGAAAACGAGCCTAGCTTCGATACGCAGTATTTT
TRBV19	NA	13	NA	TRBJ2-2	CASSDWTGGELFF	TGTGCCAGTAGTGACTGGACTGGTGGGGAGCTGTTTTTT
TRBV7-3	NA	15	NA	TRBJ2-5	CASSLTLQVGETQYF	TGTGCCAGCAGCTTAACCTTACAAGTTGGGGAGACCCAGTACTTC
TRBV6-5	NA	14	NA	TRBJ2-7	CASSYDLFAYEQYF	TGTGCCAGCAGTTACGATCTGTTCGCCTACGAGCAGTACTTC
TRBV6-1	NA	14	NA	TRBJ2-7	CASSQTGGSYEQYF	TGTGCCAGCAGCCAAACAGGCGGCTCCTACGAGCAGTACTTC
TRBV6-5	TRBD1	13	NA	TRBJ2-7	CASRPSQGGEQYF	TGTGCCAGCAGACCGTCACAGGGGGGCGAGCAGTACTTC
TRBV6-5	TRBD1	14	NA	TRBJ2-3	CASSSTGGANTQYF	TGTGCCAGCAGTTCGACAGGGGGCGCGAATACGCAGTATTTT
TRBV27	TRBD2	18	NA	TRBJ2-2	CASSANQGLADRTGELFF	TGTGCCAGCAGTGCCAACCAGGGACTAGCTGATAGGACCGGGGAGCTGTTTTTT
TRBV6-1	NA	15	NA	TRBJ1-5	CASSRITGADQPQHF	TGTGCCAGCAGTCGGATAACAGGAGCGGATCAGCCCCAGCATTTT
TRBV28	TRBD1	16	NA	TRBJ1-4	CASRQPPGQGREKLFF	TGTGCCAGCAGGCAACCGCCGGGACAGGGTCGGGAAAAACTGTTTTTT
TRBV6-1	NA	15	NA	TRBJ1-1	CASIQHGALNTEAFF	TGTGCCAGCATCCAACACGGGGCTTTGAACACTGAAGCTTTCTTT
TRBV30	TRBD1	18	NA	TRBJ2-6	CAWGDSQIPISGANVLTF	TGTGCCTGGGGGGACAGCCAAATTCCAATCTCTGGGGCCAACGTCCTGACTTTC
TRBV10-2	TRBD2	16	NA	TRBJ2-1	CASAGGDGRHVDEQFF	TGCGCCAGCGCGGGGGGAGACGGGAGGCACGTAGATGAGCAGTTCTTC
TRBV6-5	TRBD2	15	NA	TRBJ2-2	CASSYVAGNTGELFF	TGTGCCAGCAGTTACGTAGCGGGGAACACCGGGGAGCTGTTTTTT
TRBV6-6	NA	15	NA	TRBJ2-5	CASTWTGGFQETQYF	TGTGCCAGCACCTGGACAGGAGGGTTCCAAGAGACCCAGTACTTC
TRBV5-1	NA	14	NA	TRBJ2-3	CASSFGQYSDTQYF	TGCGCCAGCAGCTTCGGGCAGTACTCTGATACGCAGTATTTT
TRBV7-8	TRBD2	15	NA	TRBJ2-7	CASSSSGTSGYEQYF	TGTGCCAGCAGCTCCTCCGGGACTAGCGGCTACGAGCAGTACTTC
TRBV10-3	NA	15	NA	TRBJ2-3	CAISEQQGSTDTQYF	TGTGCCATCAGTGAGCAACAGGGAAGCACAGATACGCAGTATTTT
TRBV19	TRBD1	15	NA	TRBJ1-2	CASSLDRGQSYGYTF	TGTGCCAGTAGTTTGGACAGGGGGCAATCCTATGGCTACACCTTC
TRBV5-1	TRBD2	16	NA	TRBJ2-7	CASSWLAGYNSYEQYF	TGCGCCAGCAGCTGGCTAGCGGGGTACAACTCCTACGAGCAGTACTTC
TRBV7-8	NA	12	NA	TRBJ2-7	CASSFSQGEQYF	TGTGCCAGCAGCTTTTCACAGGGCGAGCAGTACTTC
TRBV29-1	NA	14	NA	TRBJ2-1	CSSDGGRGNNEQFF	TGCAGCTCCGATGGAGGGAGAGGAAACAATGAGCAGTTCTTC
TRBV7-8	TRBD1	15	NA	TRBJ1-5	CASSLRQGDNQPQHF	TGTGCCAGCAGCTTAAGACAGGGGGACAATCAGCCCCAGCATTTT
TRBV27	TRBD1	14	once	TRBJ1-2	CASRPTGTGHGYTF	TGTGCCAGCAGACCCACCGGGACAGGACACGGCTACACCTTC
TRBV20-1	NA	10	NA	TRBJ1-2	CSARNYGYTF	TGCAGTGCTAGAAACTATGGCTACACCTTC
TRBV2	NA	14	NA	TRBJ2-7	CASSPGLVIYEQYF	TGTGCCAGCAGTCCCGGACTGGTAATCTACGAGCAGTACTTC
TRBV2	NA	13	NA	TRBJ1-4	CASHRDPNEKLFF	TGTGCCAGCCATCGGGACCCTAATGAAAAACTGTTTTTT
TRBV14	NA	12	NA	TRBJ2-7	CASSQDRQKQYF	TGTGCCAGCAGCCAGGACCGACAGAAACAGTACTTC
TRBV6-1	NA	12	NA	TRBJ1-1	CASSAPATEAFF	TGTGCCAGCAGTGCCCCTGCCACTGAAGCTTTCTTT
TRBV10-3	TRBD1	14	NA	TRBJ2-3	CAISTGTGSDTQYF	TGTGCCATCAGTACCGGGACAGGGTCAGATACGCAGTATTTT
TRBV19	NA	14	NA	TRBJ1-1	CASSTGGGNTEAFF	TGTGCCAGTAGCACTGGTGGGGGGAACACTGAAGCTTTCTTT
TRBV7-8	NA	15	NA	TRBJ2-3	CASSLDVGFTDTQYF	TGTGCCAGCAGCTTAGACGTCGGCTTCACAGATACGCAGTATTTT
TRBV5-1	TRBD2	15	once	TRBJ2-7	CASSIESGRGYEQYF	TGCGCCAGCAGCATCGAGAGCGGGAGAGGATACGAGCAGTACTTC
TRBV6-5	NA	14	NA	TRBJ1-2	CASSYFPILQGYTF	TGTGCCAGCAGTTATTTCCCAATCCTTCAGGGCTACACCTTC
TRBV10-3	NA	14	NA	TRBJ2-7	CAISAAQGLDEQYF	TGTGCCATCAGTGCGGCCCAGGGGCTGGACGAGCAGTACTTC